This T cell receptor beta chain is from a study of blood T cell repertoires in COVID-19. Turning to the study itself: Donors in the United States, Italy and Spain gave samples during acute or convalescent COVID-19. Sources were T cells, B-cell-depleted T cells, or PBMCs; the material itself was cDNA or gDNA.

The table lists this clone with a count of one. The CDR3 has 14 residues. Germline V lookup: CDR1 LNHNV, CDR2 YYDKDF (reference sequence). Trimming took 6 bases from V and 5 from J; bases not matched to a gene: 7. In the source study's methods: The authors estimated nucleated cell counts from reference gene primer amplification. This table comes from immunoSEQ multiplex PCR, and its TCRdb copy is limited to in-frame clones, with some not included. V and J calls plus clone size are reproduced from that table; the DNA served to infer D and trimming. The data show about 120,000 clones, with 86% seen just once and around 4.2% held by the top ten.

Sequencing was done on a sample of peripheral blood. The chain combines TRBV15 with TRBJ2-5; 9 positions agree with TRBD1. The receptor's source is a man aged 40-55 years with acute or convalescent COVID-19. This CDR3 is CATRLQGAGETQYF. The CDR3 DNA reads as TGTGCCACCAGACTACAGGGGGCGGGGGAGACCCAGTACTTC.